Following are 22 T cell receptor beta chains from one sample sequenced in a study of shared clonotypes between healthy human individuals. Using immunoSEQ multiplex PCR, the repertoire was profiled, and TCRdb retains in-frame clones only, with some absent. The sample holds about 1 million clones, roughly 80% seen once. The sequenced sample consisted of memory CD4+ T cells sorted from blood. Subset: CD45RA-negative fraction. The receptors shown here come from a man between 18 and 35 years old in good health.

This clone turned up a few times. The chain recombines TRBV4-3 with TRBJ2-3; no clear D. The length of the CDR3 is 14 residues. V lost 1 base to trimming and J lost 3 bases, with 8 bases between them. Germline V lookup: CDR1 LGHNA, CDR2 YSLEER. The CDR3 DNA reads as TGCGCCAGCAGCCAAGGTCTAACAACAGATACGCAGTATTTT. Translation: CASSQGLTTDTQYF.

This clone was detected only once. This chain links TRBV2 with TRBJ1-1; TRBD1 matches 11 bases. Germline CDR1 is SNHLY and CDR2 is FYNNEI. The CDR3 totals 17 residues. After removal of 4 bases from V and 3 bases from J, the junction contained 10 bases not matched to a gene. CDR3 sequence (DNA): TGTGCCAGCAGTGCTTGGACAGGGGGCAGGGGTTACACTGAAGCTTTCTTT. It codes for CASSAWTGGRGYTEAFF.

Only a few counts were recorded for this clone. The chain couples TRBV19 to TRBJ1-4; D not resolved. V lost 3 bases to trimming and J lost 0 bases, with 11 bases between them. The CDR3 is 16 residues long. Per germline, CDR1 LNHDA and CDR2 SQIVND (reference sequence). Here the CDR3 DNA reads TGTGCCAGTAGTATTTCCGCCTCAGCAACTAATGAAAAACTGTTTTTT. As protein: CASSISASATNEKLFF.

This chain uses TRBV5-1 with TRBJ1-5, with a weak D call TRBD1 (5 bases). V lost 4 bases, J lost 0 bases, and 11 bases lay in between. This CDR3 has 15 residues. From germline, CDR1 is SGHRS and CDR2 YFSETQ. The DNA of the CDR3 is TGCGCCAGCAGCCCATGGGGGTCTAGCAATCAGCCCCAGCATTTT. It specifies CASSPWGSSNQPQHF.

A few counts support this clone. Other DNA sequences in this sample translate to the same CDR3. This chain connects TRBV30 to TRBJ1-6; D gene unclear. Germline CDR1 GTSNPN, CDR2 SVGIG (reference sequence). Between the trimmed V and J ends, which lost 8 bases and 7 bases, there was a span of 15 bases. This CDR3 has 13 residues. CDR3 nucleotide sequence: TGTGCCCAGGCCCGGGGATGGAATTCACCCCTCCACTTT. This encodes CAQARGWNSPLHF. The whole variable domain, filled in from reference TRBV30 and TRBJ1-6, reads SQTIHQWPATLVQPVGSPLSLECTVEGTSNPNLYWYRQAAGRGLQLLFYSVGIGQISSEVPQNLSASRPQDRQFILSSKKLLLSDSGFYLCAQARGWNSPLHFGNGTRLTVT.

The chain uses TRBV5-1 and TRBJ2-1, with D possibly being TRBD1 or TRBD2 (5 bases each). The V and J ends lost 0 bases and 5 bases respectively, with 12 bases between them. The CDR3 is made up of 15 amino acids. Per the germline V gene, CDR1 is SGHRS and CDR2 is YFSETQ. The CDR3 sequence: CASSLEKGTHNEQFF. CDR3 in DNA: TGCGCCAGCAGCTTGGAAAAGGGGACCCACAATGAGCAGTTCTTC.

This sequence joins TRBV29-1 and TRBJ2-1; D gene unclear. From germline, CDR1 is SQVTM and CDR2 ANQGSEA. The CDR3 contains 11 residues. V gave up 4 bases and J gave up 8 bases, with 9 bases separating them. The CDR3 reads CSVVVVDEQFF. For the CDR3, the DNA is TGCAGCGTTGTAGTCGTCGATGAGCAGTTCTTC.

The CDR3 DNA follows: TGCGCCAGCAGCTTGATTAGGGACAGGGGGCGCTTGTACACCGGGGAGCTGTTTTTT. Translation gives CASSLIRDRGRLYTGELFF. This sequence joins TRBV5-1 and TRBJ2-2; 12 bases align to TRBD1. The CDR3 runs 19 residues. After removal of 1 base from V and 3 bases from J, the junction contained 10 bases not matched to a gene. In germline, CDR1 is SGHRS, CDR2 YFSETQ.

The table lists this clone with many counts. The genes are TRBV27 and TRBJ2-4, with no clear D. Between the trimmed V and J ends, which lost 6 bases and 7 bases, there was a span of 13 bases. This CDR3 contains 13 residues. Germline V gives CDR1 MNHEY, CDR2 SMNVEV (reference sequence). This CDR3 reads CASSPWGLNIQYF. As DNA, the CDR3 is TGTGCCAGCAGCCCATGGGGTTTGAACATTCAGTACTTC.

The CDR3 loop reads CASSSTLYEQYF. In DNA form, the CDR3 reads TGTGCCAGCAGTTCTACACTATACGAGCAGTACTTC. This chain links TRBV28 with TRBJ2-7; D is unresolved. The CDR3 spans 12 residues. V was clipped by 4 bases and J by 4 bases, with 8 bases between them. CDR1 is MDHEN and CDR2 is SYDVKM in the germline V gene. The complete variable domain, with remaining parts taken from reference TRBV28 and TRBJ2-7, reads DVKVTQSSRYLVKRTGEKVFLECVQDMDHENMFWYRQDPGLGLRLIYFSYDVKMKEKGDIPEGYSVSREKKERFSLILESASTNQTSMYLCASSSTLYEQYFGPGTRLTVT.

CDR3 amino acids: CASSEGQPQFF. The CDR3 region has the DNA TGCGCCAGCAGCGAGGGACAGCCGCAGTTCTTC. The rearrangement uses TRBV10-2 and TRBJ2-1; 7 nucleotides align to TRBD1. Unmatched junction bases numbered 5, after V lost 6 bases and J lost 12 bases. This CDR3 is built from 11 residues. Germline lookup yields CDR1 WSHSY and CDR2 SAAADI.

The V and J genes are TRBV7-9 and TRBJ2-7; TRBD1 matches 8 bases. Germline CDR1 and CDR2: SEHNR and FQNEAQ (reference sequence). With 3 bases clipped from V and 6 bases from J, the junction kept 10 bases outside the gene matches. The CDR3 is 15 residues long. In nucleotides, the CDR3 is TGTGCCAGCAGCTTGGGACAGGTGGGAATGGGCGAGCAGTACTTC. Protein sequence: CASSLGQVGMGEQYF.

The chain links TRBV19 to TRBJ1-1; weak D call: TRBD1 (5 bases). Germline V lookup: CDR1 LNHDA, CDR2 SQIVND (reference sequence). The germline V and J ends were trimmed by 3 bases and 1 base, with 12 bases remaining between them. CDR3 length equals 15 residues. CDR3 nucleotide sequence: TGTGCCAGTAGTATTACCGAGACAGAGAACACTGAAGCTTTCTTT. This sequence encodes CASSITETENTEAFF.

The V call is TRBV5-5, the J call TRBJ2-7; the D gene is possibly TRBD1 (6 bases). Germline V lookup: CDR1 SGHKS, CDR2 YYEKEE (reference sequence). V lost 4 bases to trimming and J lost 3 bases, with 8 bases between them. There are 12 residues in the CDR3. CDR3 coding DNA: TGTGCCAGCAGCGGACAGTACTACGAGCAGTACTTC. Its translation: CASSGQYYEQYF.

V and J are TRBV6-1 and TRBJ1-4; no reliable D call. The CDR3 length is 15 residues. V lost 5 bases and J 0 bases, leaving 10 bases between the germline ends. Germline V lookup: CDR1 MNHNS, CDR2 SASEGT. CDR3: CASSQDLATNEKLFF. The DNA for the CDR3 is TGTGCCAGCAGTCAGGACCTTGCAACTAATGAAAAACTGTTTTTT.

The gene calls are TRBV7-9 and TRBJ2-3, with 8 bases fitting TRBD2. V dropped 5 bases and J dropped 6; count of bases not matched to a gene: 7. Germline loops: CDR1 SEHNR, CDR2 FQNEAQ (reference sequence). The CDR3 consists of 14 residues. This CDR3 is CASSLSGMGDTQYF. CDR3 DNA sequence: TGTGCCAGCAGCCTTAGCGGGATGGGGGATACGCAGTATTTT.

This clone occurred a few times. This chain uses TRBV9 with TRBJ2-1, with D maybe TRBD1 (6 bases). With 3 bases removed from V and 7 bases from J, the gap between germline ends came to 14 bases. CDR3 length: 14 amino acids. From germline, CDR1 is SGDLS and CDR2 YYNGEE. This chain's CDR3 is CASSAGNRANEQFF. CDR3 nucleotide sequence: TGTGCCAGCAGCGCTGGGAACAGGGCGAATGAGCAGTTCTTC. Using reference TRBV9 and TRBJ2-1 for the parts outside the CDR3, the full variable domain is DSGVTQTPKHLITATGQRVTLRCSPRSGDLSVYWYQQSLDQGLQFLIQYYNGEERAKGNILERFSAQQFPDLHSELNLSSLELGDSALYFCASSAGNRANEQFFGPGTRLTVL.

The chain has TRBV15 and TRBJ1-5; unclear D gene. Germline lookup yields CDR1 LNHNV and CDR2 YYDKDF (reference sequence). The CDR3 consists of 17 residues. Trimming left V 4 bases short and J 4 bases short, with 20 bases between. CDR3 nucleotide sequence: TGTGCCACCAGCACAACCCTCCAGGCGACGGAGAATCAGCCCCAGCATTTT. It yields the protein CATSTTLQATENQPQHF.

The J gene is TRBJ1-1, the V gene TRBV28; 11 nucleotides match TRBD1. The CDR3 runs to 14 residues. Trimming removed 6 bases from V and 4 bases from J; junction bases left unmatched: 4. Per the germline V gene, CDR1 is MDHEN and CDR2 is SYDVKM. The CDR3 DNA sequence: TGTGCCAGCAGGGACAGGGGGCGAGGCACTGAAGCTTTCTTT. This gives the protein CASRDRGRGTEAFF.

The rearrangement links TRBV2 to TRBJ1-3, with D maybe TRBD1 (6 bases). This CDR3 comprises 15 residues. The germline V gene has CDR1 SNHLY and CDR2 FYNNEI. Trimming removed 4 bases from V and 0 bases from J, with 10 bases in between. The CDR3, as DNA: TGTGCCAGCAGTGGCGGGACATACTCTGGAAACACCATATATTTT. This sequence encodes CASSGGTYSGNTIYF.

The chain has TRBV10-1 and TRBJ2-1; D could derive from TRBD1 or TRBD2 (5 bases each). Trimming cost V 0 bases and J 5 bases, with 11 bases left between them. CDR1 is WNHNN, CDR2 SYGVQD, per germline (reference sequence). The CDR3 contains 15 residues. The CDR3 loop reads CASSESGVGHNEQFF. The CDR3 region has the DNA TGCGCCAGCAGTGAGTCGGGGGTTGGCCACAATGAGCAGTTCTTC.

The rearrangement joins TRBV4-1 to TRBJ2-5; the match to TRBD1 covers 7 bases. In germline, CDR1 is MGHRA, CDR2 YSYEKL. The length of the CDR3 is 16 residues. After removal of 4 bases from V and 5 bases from J, the junction contained 13 bases not matched to a gene. The CDR3: CASSPYRGRDRETQYF. Here the CDR3 DNA reads TGCGCCAGCAGCCCCTACAGGGGAAGGGATCGGGAGACCCAGTACTTC.